Listed below are T cell receptor beta chains from one sample, sequenced in a study of T cells after yellow fever vaccination. TCRdb re-called the 5' RACE reads through MiXCR, storing one row per CDR3 protein. Here the sample spans some 120,000 distinct CDR3 sequences, 13% to 15% being singletons. The starting material was CD8+ T cells sorted from PBMCs, obtained 5 days after the yellow fever booster vaccination. The origin of the receptors is a man aged 18-30 years who received the YFV17D yellow fever vaccine. Each CDR3 is given with its conserved first and last residue. The order of the fields is J gene, D gene, clone size, V gene, CDR3 protein, CDR3 DNA. The D gene is left open where the match is weak. Not all rows give a size; the values are once, few, many and, for expanded clones, a class.

>TRBJ2-3|TRBD1|.|TRBV12-3/TRBV12-4
CASSAQGQGARDTQYF
TGTGCCAGCAGTGCCCAGGGACAGGGGGCCAGGGATACGCAGTATTTT
>TRBJ2-7|TRBD1|many|TRBV20-1
CSAFTGTGDYEQYF
TGCAGTGCTTTCACCGGGACAGGGGACTACGAGCAGTACTTC
>TRBJ1-6|.|.|TRBV5-1
CASSFGGSDSPLHF
TGCGCCAGCAGCTTTGGAGGGTCTGATTCACCCCTCCACTTT
>TRBJ2-3|TRBD2|few|TRBV12-3/TRBV12-4
CASSPPPPGLADTSTDTQYF
TGTGCCAGCAGTCCTCCCCCCCCCGGACTAGCGGATACCAGCACAGATACGCAGTATTTT
>TRBJ2-1|TRBD2|.|TRBV20-1
CSARTSGYYNEQFF
TGCAGTGCACGGACTAGCGGATACTACAATGAGCAGTTCTTC
>TRBJ2-5|.|.|TRBV4-1
CASSQGGDLTQETQYF
TGCGCCAGCAGCCAAGGGGGGGACTTGACTCAAGAGACCCAGTACTTC
>TRBJ2-5|.|few|TRBV10-2
CASSEPLGLQETQYF
TGCGCCAGCAGTGAGCCACTAGGCCTCCAAGAGACCCAGTACTTC
>TRBJ2-1|.|many|TRBV4-3
CASSRERSSYNEQFF
TGCGCCAGCAGCCGAGAGCGTAGCTCCTACAATGAGCAGTTCTTC
>TRBJ2-7|.|few|TRBV7-8
CASSLVGTETYEQYF
TGTGCCAGCAGCTTAGTCGGGACGGAGACCTACGAGCAGTACTTC
>TRBJ1-2|.|few|TRBV29-1
CSVGTGIYGYTF
TGCAGCGTTGGAACAGGGATCTATGGCTACACCTTC
>TRBJ1-2|.|few|TRBV6-2/TRBV6-3
CASRRSGYTF
TGTGCCAGCCGGCGGTCGGGCTACACCTTC
>TRBJ2-3|.|.|TRBV5-1
CASSDDERTLTDTQYF
TGCGCCAGCAGCGACGACGAAAGAACCTTGACAGATACGCAGTATTTT
>TRBJ2-3|.|.|TRBV7-9
CASSSWSQKDTQYF
TGTGCCAGCAGCTCCTGGTCCCAAAAAGATACGCAGTATTTT
>TRBJ2-3|.|.|TRBV7-2
CASSLRVRPSTDTQYF
TGTGCCAGCAGCTTAAGGGTGCGTCCGAGCACAGATACGCAGTATTTT
>TRBJ2-3|.|.|TRBV11-2
CASSHGDLPDTQYF
TGTGCCAGCAGCCACGGGGACCTCCCTGATACGCAGTATTTT
>TRBJ2-3|TRBD2|few|TRBV6-5
CASSRLAGVPDTQYF
TGTGCCAGCAGTCGACTAGCGGGGGTGCCAGATACGCAGTATTTT
>TRBJ1-2|.|few|TRBV6-5
CASILVTGSHYGYTF
.
>TRBJ2-1|.|many|TRBV7-9
CASSFVHEQFF
TGTGCCAGCAGCTTTGTGCATGAGCAGTTCTTC
>TRBJ2-7|.|.|TRBV3-1
CASSDHWTLQYEQYF
TGTGCCAGCAGCGACCATTGGACGTTGCAGTACGAGCAGTACTTC
>TRBJ1-4|.|.|TRBV7-6
CARRDLCVRLFF
TGTGCCAGGCGGGACTTGTGTGTACGACTGTTTTTT
>TRBJ2-3|.|many|TRBV20-1
CSATRGGPASLSTDTQYF
TGCAGTGCTACCCGCGGGGGCCCCGCCTCTCTGAGCACAGATACGCAGTATTTT
>TRBJ1-1|TRBD1|many|TRBV12-3/TRBV12-4
CASSSGTDNTEAFF
TGTGCCAGCAGTTCCGGGACAGACAACACTGAAGCTTTCTTT
>TRBJ2-7|.|.|TRBV7-9
CASSLGPWGAPYEQYF
TGTGCCAGCAGCTTAGGCCCCTGGGGGGCCCCCTACGAGCAGTACTTC
>TRBJ1-2|TRBD1|.|TRBV7-8
CASSLVSRGLGYGYTF
TGTGCCAGCAGCTTAGTGAGCAGGGGGCTAGGCTATGGCTACACCTTC
>TRBJ1-2|.|few|TRBV28
CASSLTSFNYGYTF
TGTGCCAGCAGTTTAACCAGTTTCAACTATGGCTACACCTTC
>TRBJ1-2|.|many|TRBV4-3
CASSQGTGNLHGYTF
TGCGCCAGCAGCCAAGGCACAGGGAATCTGCATGGCTACACCTTC
>TRBJ1-2|.|.|TRBV29-1
CSGFRTNYGYTF
TGCAGCGGTTTCAGGACTAACTATGGCTACACCTTC
>TRBJ2-1|.|few|TRBV9
CASSVGSGLIGNEQFF
TGTGCCAGCAGCGTAGGCTCGGGTCTTATCGGCAATGAGCAGTTCTTC
>TRBJ2-2|.|few|TRBV7-9
CASFPGIAGELFF
TGTGCCAGCTTCCCGGGGATAGCCGGGGAGCTGTTTTTT
>TRBJ2-5|.|.|TRBV4-1
CASSLTHGGGLQETQYF
TGCGCCAGCAGCCTAACCCATGGCGGGGGCTTACAAGAGACCCAGTACTTC
>TRBJ1-3|.|many|TRBV4-3
CASSPGPTAGNTIYF
TGCGCCAGCAGCCCTGGACCTACTGCTGGAAACACCATATATTTT
>TRBJ2-7|.|.|TRBV5-1
CASSLAGNSYEQYF
TGCGCCAGCAGCTTGGCCGGGAACTCCTACGAGCAGTACTTC
>TRBJ1-6|.|.|TRBV7-9
CASSGRGVGSPLHF
TGTGCCAGCAGTGGCAGGGGAGTAGGTTCACCCCTCCACTTT
>TRBJ1-5|.|.|TRBV5-5
CASSLAFGVWQPQHF
TGTGCCAGCAGCTTGGCCTTTGGGGTTTGGCAGCCCCAGCATTTT
>TRBJ2-5|.|.|TRBV19
CASSINPTAQETQYF
TGTGCCAGTAGTATTAATCCGACAGCACAAGAGACCCAGTACTTC